This T cell receptor beta chain was found in a study of low-dose radiotherapy and immunotherapy resistance in tumors. For the study at large: For Cohort 1, fractions of 0.5 Gy were given every 2 weeks, reaching 6.5 Gy overall.

Time point of the sample: before trial treatment. This clonotype was counted ten times or more. The CDR3 covers 16 residues. With 5 bases clipped from V and 4 bases from J, the junction kept 8 bases outside the gene matches. CDR1 is SEHNR, CDR2 FQNEAQ, per germline (reference sequence). Alpha and beta chains were covered, as first-strand cDNA relied on TRAV- and TRBV-specific primers. TCR amplification ran 15 to 25 PCR cycles using constant-region and V-primer adapter primers. Researchers amplified the isolated mRNA using in vitro transcription. MiXCR, applied by TCRdb to the reads, yields one record per CDR3 protein. The data contain tens of thousands of distinct CDR3 sequences, more than 7.5% of them singletons.

The sequenced sample was PBMCs, obtained before treatment. The V gene is TRBV7-9, the J gene TRBJ2-5; 12 bases are a match to TRBD2. The clonotype originates from a male donor with prostate cancer. The CDR3 nucleotides read TGTGCCAGCAGCCTCGGACTAGCGGGGACCTCAGAGACCCAGTACTTC. Its translation is CASSLGLAGTSETQYF.